This T cell receptor beta chain stems from a study of OX40 agonist ivuxolimab in advanced cancers. Overall study results and limits: At 0.1 to 3.0 mg/kg, clonal expansion of CD4+ and CD8+ blood T cells had occurred by week 6. Compared with CD4+, CD8+ T cells on average had more expanded clones.

The ends lost 7 bases at V and 1 base at J; junction bases unmatched: 8. The CDR3 has 18 amino acids. Per germline, CDR1 KGHSH and CDR2 LQKENI. The assay was immunoSEQ multiplex PCR, and TCRdb's table has in-frame clones only and misses some. The table includes about 120,000 clones, around 89% detected once. As to this clone: What it binds is unknown.

Sequenced here: CD4+ or CD8+ T cells sorted from blood, sampled in a trial of the OX40 agonist ivuxolimab. The V call is TRBV18, the J call TRBJ2-3, with TRBD2 matching over 16 bases. The sequence came from an adult with an advanced solid tumor such as melanoma, head and neck, liver or kidney cancer. Here the CDR3 reads CASYGTSGGAMGTDTQYF. CDR3 bases: TGTGCCAGCTACGGGACTAGCGGGGGGGCGATGGGCACAGATACGCAGTATTTT.